These T cell receptor beta chains were read from a single sample in a study of blood T cells in healthy people across ages. One entry per CDR3 protein results from TCRdb running MiXCR on the 5' RACE reads. The repertoire holds approximately 960,000 distinct CDR3 sequences, with roughly 28% as singletons. These data were also reused for a study on T cells of mothers and their children.

Sequencing was performed on blood. These receptors all come from a middle-aged woman in good health. The conserved cysteine and the conserved F or W are not part of the CDR3 here. The D gene is left open where the match is weak.

TRBV7-9	TRBJ2-4	NA	ASSSLGGLAKNIQY
TRBV12-3/TRBV12-4	TRBJ1-3	NA	ASSLGGWGGNTIY
TRBV5-1	TRBJ2-7	NA	ASSLAGSVSYEQY
TRBV29-1	TRBJ1-1	TRBD1	SVEAGTAFKTF
TRBV12-3/TRBV12-4	TRBJ1-1	NA	ASSSWGGVGTEAF
TRBV28	TRBJ2-7	TRBD1	ASSPAGQGTYEQY
TRBV5-1	TRBJ2-1	TRBD2	ASSRGEGANEQF
TRBV2	TRBJ2-5	NA	ASSEEGRGGETQY
TRBV20-1	NA	TRBD1	SARARGRGTEAYNEQY
TRBV11-3	TRBJ2-7	NA	ASSLATRQSYEQY
TRBV5-1	TRBJ2-7	NA	ASTNGLGYEQY
TRBV20-1	TRBJ2-4	NA	SATLNIAKNIQY
TRBV15	TRBJ1-1	NA	ATSRDWRNTEAF
TRBV2	TRBJ1-4	NA	ASLTVVGDEKLF
TRBV4-3	TRBJ2-7	TRBD2	ASSQGFSGGDEQY
TRBV29-1	TRBJ2-7	NA	SVEGTKSYEQY
TRBV6-5	TRBJ2-5	NA	ASRLWGQETQY
TRBV6-6	TRBJ1-5	NA	ASTLDDNQPQH
TRBV29-1	TRBJ2-1	NA	SVEPEDSYNEQF
TRBV7-8	TRBJ1-5	NA	ASSLAAGFNQPQH
TRBV5-1	TRBJ2-3	TRBD2	ANTLTSGGLDTQY
TRBV6-6	TRBJ2-2	NA	ASSYSVSQPGELF
TRBV7-9	TRBJ1-5	NA	ASSSYRTNQPQH
TRBV7-2	TRBJ2-3	TRBD2	ASSLGGTRRDTQY
TRBV7-2	TRBJ1-4	TRBD1	ASSLRQGDEKLF
TRBV27	TRBJ2-4	NA	ASSPYRQARVGTKNIQY
TRBV5-1	TRBJ2-2	TRBD1	ASSSAGTGGTGELF
TRBV28	TRBJ1-1	NA	ASSFGGRSTEAF
TRBV20-1	TRBJ1-5	NA	SAAQGSNQPQH
TRBV6-2/TRBV6-3	TRBJ1-2	TRBD1	ASSLRDSILYGYT
TRBV21-1	TRBJ2-3	NA	ASSRGTYSTDTQY
TRBV7-2	TRBJ2-3	TRBD2	ASRGRGAASTDTQY
TRBV30	TRBJ2-3	NA	AWANADTQY
TRBV5-1	TRBJ2-1	NA	ASSPGGGGRYNEQF
TRBV20-1	TRBJ2-3	NA	SARDQYTDTQY
TRBV12-3/TRBV12-4	TRBJ1-6	TRBD1	ASSPGQGINSPLH
TRBV5-6	TRBJ1-2	NA	ASSFKGNYGYT